This T cell receptor beta chain was captured in a study of T cell responses to AZD1222 COVID-19 vaccine. Study findings and constraints: Seropositive at baseline were only five or six AZD1222 recipients. Epitopes outside B.1.351 and B.1.1.7 mutated regions reportedly drew nearly half of spike TCRs. Females outnumbered males among donors, who were mostly white British; clonal diversity was possibly underestimated. The breadth and depth of Spike-specific TCRs increased once two AZD1222 doses had been given.

The length of the CDR3 is 15 residues. Trimming pared 6 bases from V and 0 bases from J, leaving 11 bases between. Germline V lookup: CDR1 SGHTA, CDR2 FQGNSA. With respect to this clone: Its matching antigen is unknown.

Repertoires were generated with immunoSEQ multiplex PCR, while TCRdb's copy carries only in-frame clones and drops some. The table includes about 150,000 clones, about nine tenths detected once. V gene TRBV7-2 combines with J gene TRBJ2-2; the D is unclear. This specimen consisted of peripheral blood, obtained on day 0 of AZD1222 vaccination. The source of this sequence is an adult in good health. CDR3 sequence reads: CASSLRATNTGELFF. The CDR3 DNA reads TGTGCCAGCAGTCTTCGTGCCACGAACACCGGGGAGCTGTTTTTT.